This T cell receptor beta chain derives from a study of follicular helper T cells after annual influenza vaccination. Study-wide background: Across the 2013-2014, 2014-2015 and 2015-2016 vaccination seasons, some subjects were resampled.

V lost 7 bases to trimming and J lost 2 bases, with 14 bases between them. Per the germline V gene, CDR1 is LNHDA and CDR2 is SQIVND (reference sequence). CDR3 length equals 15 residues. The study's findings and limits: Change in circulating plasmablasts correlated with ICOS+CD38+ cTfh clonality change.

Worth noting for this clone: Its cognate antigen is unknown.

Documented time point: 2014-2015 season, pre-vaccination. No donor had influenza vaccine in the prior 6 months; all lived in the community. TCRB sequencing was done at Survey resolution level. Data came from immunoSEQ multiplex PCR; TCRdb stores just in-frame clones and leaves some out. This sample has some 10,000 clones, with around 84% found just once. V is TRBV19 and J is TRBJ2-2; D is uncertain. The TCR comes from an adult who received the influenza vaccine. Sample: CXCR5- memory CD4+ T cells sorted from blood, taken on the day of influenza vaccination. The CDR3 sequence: CASTSLGGNTGELFF. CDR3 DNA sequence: TGTGCCAGTACTTCGCTGGGTGGCAACACCGGGGAGCTGTTTTTT.